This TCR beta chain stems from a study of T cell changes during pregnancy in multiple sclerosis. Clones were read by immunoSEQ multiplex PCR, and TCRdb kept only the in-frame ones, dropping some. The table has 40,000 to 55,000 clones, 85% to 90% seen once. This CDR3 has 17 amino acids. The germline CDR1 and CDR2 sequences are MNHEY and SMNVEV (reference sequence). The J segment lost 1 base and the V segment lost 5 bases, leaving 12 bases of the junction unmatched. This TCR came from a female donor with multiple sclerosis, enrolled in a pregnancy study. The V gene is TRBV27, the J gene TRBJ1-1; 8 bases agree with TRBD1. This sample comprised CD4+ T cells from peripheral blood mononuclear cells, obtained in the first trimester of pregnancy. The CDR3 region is CASSDLKTGTGNTEAFF. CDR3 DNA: TGTGCCAGCAGTGACCTTAAAACCGGGACAGGGAACACTGAAGCTTTCTTT.